The 29 T cell receptor beta chains below all came from one sample that was sequenced in a study of T cell responses to AZD1222 COVID-19 vaccine. The data were produced by immunoSEQ multiplex PCR, yet TCRdb's version contains in-frame clones alone and is incomplete. The sample holds about 100,000 clones, approximately 91% seen once. The sequences come from peripheral blood, collected on day 0 of AZD1222 vaccination. These receptors came from an adult in good health.

The rearrangement joins TRBV12-3 or TRBV12-4 to TRBJ2-1; D ambiguous. Trimming shortened V by 6 bases and J by 13 bases, and 16 bases separated the two germline ends. The CDR3 runs to 12 residues. The CDR3 coding sequence is TGTGCCAGCAGCCCTACGACTGGCCACCAGTTCTTC. Translating gives CASSPTTGHQFF.

The V call is TRBV28, the J call TRBJ1-5; TRBD1 might be the D (5 bases). Germline CDR1 is MDHEN and CDR2 is SYDVKM. V shed 2 bases and J shed 4 bases, with 12 bases lying between them. CDR3 length: 15 amino acids. The DNA of the CDR3 is TGTGCCAGCAGTTTAGGGGGTCAAAGTAATCAGCCCCAGCATTTT. It specifies CASSLGGQSNQPQHF. Looking up the rest from reference TRBV28 and TRBJ1-5 gives the full variable domain: DVKVTQSSRYLVKRTGEKVFLECVQDMDHENMFWYRQDPGLGLRLIYFSYDVKMKEKGDIPEGYSVSREKKERFSLILESASTNQTSMYLCASSLGGQSNQPQHFGDGTRLSIL.

The chain recombines TRBV27 with TRBJ2-3; TRBD1 matches at 8 bases. This CDR3 is 15 amino acids long. V lost 3 bases and J lost 3; bases outside the gene matches: 5. Germline loops: CDR1 MNHEY, CDR2 SMNVEV (reference sequence). The CDR3 coding sequence is TGTGCCAGCAGTTTCGGACAGGGCTTAACAGATACGCAGTATTTT. Amino acid sequence: CASSFGQGLTDTQYF.

This clone was observed a single time. The chain combines TRBV27 with TRBJ2-7; D assignment may be TRBD1 or TRBD2 (5 bases each). Germline assignment: CDR1 MNHEY and CDR2 SMNVEV (reference sequence). CDR3 length: 15 residues. V lost 6 bases, J lost 2 bases, and 17 bases lay in between. CDR3 protein: CASRPSGTSPYEQYF. In DNA, the CDR3 is TGTGCCAGCAGACCTTCGGGGACCAGCCCCTACGAGCAGTACTTC.

A single count supports this clone. The chain joins TRBV7-3 to TRBJ2-7, with 10 bases lining up with TRBD2. Unmatched junction bases numbered 7, after V lost 2 bases and J lost 6 bases. The CDR3 contains 15 residues. CDR1 SGHTA and CDR2 FQGTGA come from the germline V gene. The CDR3 DNA is TGTGCCAGCAGCTTAGAACTAGCGGGACCCCGCGAGCAGTACTTC. Amino acid sequence: CASSLELAGPREQYF.

The chain carries TRBV5-1 and TRBJ2-7, with 7 bases lining up with TRBD2. Germline V gene lookup returns CDR1 SGHRS and CDR2 YFSETQ. The junction had 9 bases not matched to a gene; V was cut back by 7 bases and J by 5 bases. The CDR3 has 13 residues. In DNA form, the CDR3 reads TGCGCCAGCCGGGGGGAGGGCCTCCACGAGCAGTACTTC. Amino acid sequence: CASRGEGLHEQYF.

The chain joins TRBV5-4 to TRBJ1-2; D remains ambiguous. This CDR3 is 13 amino acids long. V was trimmed by 1 base and J by 6 bases, leaving 10 bases between them. The germline gives CDR1 SGHNT, CDR2 YYREEE (reference sequence). The DNA for the CDR3 is TGTGCCAGCAGCTTGACGAAGATGGATGGCTACACCTTC. Its protein is CASSLTKMDGYTF.

The V call is TRBV7-9, the J call TRBJ1-5; tentatively, D is TRBD1 (6 bases). CDR1 and CDR2 (germline): SEHNR, FQNEAQ (reference sequence). V gave up 1 base and J gave up 1 base, with 11 bases separating them. This CDR3 comprises 16 residues. This chain's CDR3 is CASSLVGGASNQPQHF. The CDR3, as DNA: TGTGCCAGCAGCTTAGTGGGGGGGGCGAGCAATCAGCCCCAGCATTTT.

This CDR3 reads CASSPGVYTEAFF. In nucleotides, the CDR3 is TGTGCCAGCAGCCCAGGGGTTTACACTGAAGCTTTCTTT. The chain employs TRBV7-3 and TRBJ1-1; tentative D call: TRBD1 (6 bases). Between the trimmed V and J ends, which lost 5 bases and 3 bases, there was a span of 10 bases. This CDR3 contains 13 residues. Germline V gives CDR1 SGHTA, CDR2 FQGTGA.

The chain carries TRBV28 and TRBJ1-1; a weak D match, TRBD1 (6 bases). With 7 bases removed from V and 5 bases from J, the gap between germline ends came to 14 bases. Looked up from germline, CDR1 is MDHEN and CDR2 is SYDVKM. The length of the CDR3 is 13 residues. The CDR3 DNA reads as TGTGCCAGCAATATACAGGGTTGGACTGAAGCTTTCTTT. This translates into CASNIQGWTEAFF.

The chain is built from TRBV12-3 or TRBV12-4 and TRBJ1-1; D ambiguous. The CDR3 runs to 13 residues. The V and J ends lost 4 bases and 6 bases respectively, with 12 bases between them. The CDR3 nucleotides are TGTGCCAGCAGTTCCGGAGGGTGGGCTGAAGCTTTCTTT. The encoded protein is CASSSGGWAEAFF.

The chain has TRBV9 and TRBJ2-5; 15 bases are a match to TRBD2. CDR1 and CDR2 (germline): SGDLS, YYNGEE. The V and J ends lost 4 bases and 6 bases, in that order; junction bases with no gene match: 10. There are 17 residues in the CDR3. The CDR3 nucleotides are TGTGCCAGCAGCCAAGATGGGGGACTAGCGGGAGGACAGACCCAGTACTTC. It codes for CASSQDGGLAGGQTQYF. Full variable domain (remainder filled in from reference TRBV9 and TRBJ2-5): DSGVTQTPKHLITATGQRVTLRCSPRSGDLSVYWYQQSLDQGLQFLIQYYNGEERAKGNILERFSAQQFPDLHSELNLSSLELGDSALYFCASSQDGGLAGGQTQYFGPGTRLLVL.

The CDR3 region is CASSKQINTGELFF. The CDR3 bases are TGTGCCAGTAGTAAACAGATAAACACCGGGGAGCTGTTTTTT. This chain links TRBV19 with TRBJ2-2; D uncertain. In germline, CDR1 is LNHDA, CDR2 SQIVND (reference sequence). This CDR3 is 14 amino acids long. V was shortened by 4 bases and J by 2 bases, with 8 bases between the two germline ends.

This clone is a singleton in its sample. The V gene is TRBV27, the J gene TRBJ1-5; the D gene is possibly TRBD1 (5 bases). This CDR3 has 12 amino acids. Trimming shortened V by 8 bases and J by 2 bases, and 7 bases separated the two germline ends. The germline V gene encodes CDR1 MNHEY and CDR2 SMNVEV (reference sequence). The CDR3, as DNA: TGTGCCAGCGGGGGGGGCAATCAGCCCCAGCATTTT. It codes for CASGGGNQPQHF.

The chain recombines TRBV28 with TRBJ1-5; a possible D gene is TRBD1 (5 bases). The CDR3 has 14 amino acids. Germline-derived CDR1 and CDR2 are MDHEN and SYDVKM. Between the trimmed V and J ends, which lost 3 bases and 11 bases, there was a span of 17 bases. CDR3 region: CASSFDGDLRAQHF. The CDR3 bases are TGTGCCAGCAGTTTTGACGGGGACCTCAGGGCCCAGCATTTT.

V and J are TRBV11-2 and TRBJ1-6; possible D gene TRBD1, 5 bases. This CDR3 has 18 amino acids. Trimming shortened V by 5 bases and J by 0 bases, and 17 bases separated the two germline ends. The germline V gene encodes CDR1 SGHAT and CDR2 FQNNGV. CDR3 amino acids: CASSPRVGGSSYNSPLHF. The CDR3 DNA is TGTGCCAGCAGCCCCCGGGTTGGGGGGAGCTCCTATAATTCACCCCTCCACTTT.

The genes are TRBV13 and TRBJ2-7; 11 bases agree with TRBD2. CDR3 length: 18 residues. J was trimmed by 0 bases and V by 4 bases; bases with no gene match: 11. CDR1 is PRHDT, CDR2 FYEKMQ, per germline (reference sequence). CDR3 DNA: TGTGCCAGCAGCTCCCGGGACGCCGGGACTAGCGGCTCCTACGAGCAGTACTTC. Translated: CASSSRDAGTSGSYEQYF.

The rearrangement uses TRBV6-6 and TRBJ1-5; 9 positions match TRBD1. The CDR3 covers 18 residues. J gave up 0 bases and V 5 bases, and 11 bases lay outside the gene matches. Per the germline V gene, CDR1 is MNHNY and CDR2 is SVGAGI (reference sequence). CDR3: CASSPSTGGGYSNQPQHF. The CDR3 nucleotides read TGTGCCAGCAGTCCCTCGACAGGGGGGGGATATAGCAATCAGCCCCAGCATTTT.

This clone showed up just once. This chain links TRBV19 with TRBJ2-3; D remains unclear. The CDR3 extends over 15 amino acids. Trimming shortened V by 4 bases and J by 0 bases, and 11 bases separated the two germline ends. CDR1 is LNHDA, CDR2 SQIVND, per germline (reference sequence). The CDR3 coding sequence is TGTGCCAGTAGTACGGACCTGAGGAGCACAGATACGCAGTATTTT. As protein: CASSTDLRSTDTQYF.

This clone appeared a single time. V and J are TRBV5-8 and TRBJ2-3; 7 bases line up with TRBD2. Per germline, CDR1 SGHTS and CDR2 YDEGEE. The length of the CDR3 is 17 residues. Trimming at V came to 6 bases and at J to 1 base, leaving 14 bases not matched to a gene. The CDR3 here is CASTQYAGEERTDTQYF. In DNA, the CDR3 is TGTGCCAGCACCCAATATGCGGGGGAGGAACGCACAGATACGCAGTATTTT.

This chain connects TRBV19 to TRBJ2-3; 7 bases match TRBD2. The V segment lost 8 bases and the J segment 0 bases; nucleotides outside the gene matches: 5. The CDR3 spans 14 residues. Germline-derived CDR1 and CDR2 are LNHDA and SQIVND (reference sequence). CDR3 protein: CASGPSGSTDTQYF. Here the CDR3 DNA reads TGTGCCAGTGGCCCTAGCGGTAGCACAGATACGCAGTATTTT.

V usage is TRBV12-3 or TRBV12-4 and J usage is TRBJ1-2; no definite D call. This CDR3 region has 11 residues. Trimming took 6 bases from V and 4 from J, leaving 6 bases between them. CDR3 sequence reads: CASRLIYGYTF. The DNA of the CDR3 is TGTGCCAGCAGACTGATCTATGGCTACACCTTC.

This clone appeared once. V gene TRBV11-2 combines with J gene TRBJ2-5; tentatively, D is TRBD2 (5 bases). Trimming left V 4 bases short and J 2 bases short, with 14 bases between. Germline V CDR1 and CDR2: SGHAT, FQNNGV. The CDR3 contains 15 residues. The CDR3 loop is CASSSLDWYQETQYF. Written as DNA, the CDR3 is TGTGCCAGCAGCTCCCTGGACTGGTATCAAGAGACCCAGTACTTC.

This clone was picked up one time. V gene TRBV6-5 combines with J gene TRBJ2-2; a weak D match, TRBD1 (5 bases). The V gene lost 2 bases and the J gene lost 0 bases, with 10 bases spanning the gap. Per germline, CDR1 MNHEY and CDR2 SVGAGI. This CDR3 contains 16 residues. The CDR3 DNA follows: TGTGCCAGCAGTTACAGGGGCCACTCGAACACCGGGGAGCTGTTTTTT. It yields the protein CASSYRGHSNTGELFF.

This clone was counted a few times. The genes are TRBV28 and TRBJ2-7; a possible D gene is TRBD1 (6 bases). The CDR3 has 14 amino acids. V dropped 3 bases and J dropped 6 bases, with 15 bases sitting between them. Germline CDR1 MDHEN, CDR2 SYDVKM. This CDR3 is CASSFYREQAEQYF. Written as DNA, the CDR3 is TGTGCCAGCAGTTTTTACAGGGAACAGGCCGAGCAGTACTTC.

V gene TRBV19 combines with J gene TRBJ1-5; TRBD1 aligns across 11 bases. Germline assignment: CDR1 LNHDA and CDR2 SQIVND (reference sequence). Trimming removed 8 bases from V and 2 bases from J; junction bases left unmatched: 2. CDR3 length: 14 amino acids. In nucleotides, the CDR3 is TGTGCCAGTGGGGGACAGGGGGGCAATCAGCCCCAGCATTTT. Translating it yields CASGGQGGNQPQHF. Combining the CDR3 with reference TRBV19 and TRBJ1-5 gives the whole variable domain DGGITQSPKYLFRKEGQNVTLSCEQNLNHDAMYWYRQDPGQGLRLIYYSQIVNDFQKGDIAEGYSVSREKKESFPLTVTSAQKNPTAFYLCASGGQGGNQPQHFGDGTRLSIL.

This chain joins TRBV27 and TRBJ2-7; D gene unclear. The CDR3 sequence is 13 residues long. Germline CDR1 MNHEY, CDR2 SMNVEV (reference sequence). The V end was cut by 6 bases, the J end by 3 bases, with 12 bases between. The CDR3 sequence: CASRAEINYEQYF. CDR3 nucleotides: TGTGCCAGCAGGGCGGAGATAAACTACGAGCAGTACTTC.

CDR3 region: CSVGDSRYGYTF. The CDR3 coding sequence is TGCAGCGTTGGGGACAGTAGATATGGCTACACCTTC. The genes are TRBV29-1 and TRBJ1-2, with 7 bases aligning to TRBD1. The CDR3 totals 12 residues. CDR1 SQVTM and CDR2 ANQGSEA come from the germline V gene. V trimming: 4 bases; J trimming: 5 bases; junction bases outside the gene matches: 4.

This chain joins TRBV28 and TRBJ1-2; no definite D call. Trimming pared 2 bases from V and 2 bases from J, leaving 3 bases between. Germline V gives CDR1 MDHEN, CDR2 SYDVKM. This CDR3 is built from 12 residues. The CDR3 loop reads CASSLANYGYTF. DNA of the CDR3: TGTGCCAGCAGTTTAGCGAACTATGGCTACACCTTC.